Shown below are 22 T cell receptor beta chains from a single sample sequenced in a study of a mutant IDH1 vaccine in newly diagnosed glioma. Noted time point: week 5, during vaccination. The study gave 300 ug of mutant IDH1 20-mer peptide per vaccine dose, with topical imiquimod. Assay used: immunoSEQ multiplex PCR; TCRdb lists only in-frame clones, some missing. In the table there are around 56,000 clones, 70% to 90% of which are singletons. Their specific antigens are unknown. This sample comprised PBMCs, obtained from a glioma patient whose treatment included an IDH1 peptide vaccine. Receptor source: a man aged 25-40 years with glioma.

The rearrangement joins TRBV5-4 to TRBJ1-2; the D gene is possibly TRBD1 (5 bases). Germline loops: CDR1 SGHNT, CDR2 YYREEE (reference sequence). This CDR3 spans 15 amino acids. The germline V and J ends were trimmed by 0 bases and 4 bases, with 13 bases remaining between them. This CDR3 reads CASSLAGALGYGYTF. DNA of the CDR3: TGTGCCAGCAGCTTGGCCGGGGCTCTAGGCTATGGCTACACCTTC.

This clone came up once. This chain joins TRBV7-9 and TRBJ2-5, with a weak D call TRBD1 (6 bases). The DNA end is a closer match to TRBJ2-7, so the J assignment may be wrong. This CDR3 comprises 15 residues. From germline, CDR1 is SEHNR and CDR2 FQNEAQ (reference sequence). Written as DNA, the CDR3 is TGTGCCAGCAGCGACCCCAACCGGGACACTTACGAGCAGTACTTC. Its protein product is CASSDPNRDTYEQYF.

The chain couples TRBV7-2 to TRBJ2-5, with 8 bases that match TRBD2. The J call could be wrong; TRBJ2-7 is a better fit for the DNA end. The germline CDR1 and CDR2 sequences are SGHTA and FQGNSA. There are 15 residues in the CDR3. The DNA of the CDR3 is TGTGCCAGCAGCTCGGGAGGGGGGACAAGCTACGAGCAGTACTTC. It is translated as CASSSGGGTSYEQYF.

The chain recombines TRBV18 with TRBJ2-4; perhaps TRBD1 as D (6 bases). From germline, CDR1 is KGHSH and CDR2 LQKENI. CDR3 length equals 15 residues. Between the trimmed V and J ends, which lost 8 bases and 2 bases, there was a span of 16 bases. CDR3 in amino acids: CASTYRENTKNIQYF. DNA for the CDR3: TGTGCCAGCACGTACAGGGAGAACACCAAAAACATTCAGTACTTC. Supplemented by reference TRBV18 and TRBJ2-4, the full variable domain reads NAGVMQNPRHLVRRRGQEARLRCSPMKGHSHVYWYRQLPEEGLKFMVYLQKENIIDESGMPKERFSAEFPKEGPSILRIQQVVRGDSAAYFCASTYRENTKNIQYFGAGTRLSVL.

In its sample, this clone was seen once. The rearrangement links TRBV21-1 to TRBJ1-6; the table's D call, TRBD1, was not checked against the DNA. TRBV21-1 is classified as a pseudogene. The CDR3 runs 16 residues. CDR3 region: CASIPGDRGNNSPLHF. CDR3 DNA sequence: TGTGCCAGCATCCCGGGGGACAGGGGGAATAATTCACCCCTCCACTTT.

V usage is TRBV7-8 and J usage is TRBJ2-3; D is undetermined. CDR1 is SGHVS and CDR2 is FQNEAQ in the germline V gene. The CDR3 spans 11 residues. V was trimmed by 6 bases and J by 9 bases, leaving 10 bases between them. Here the CDR3 reads CASSAGETQYF. CDR3 sequence (DNA): TGTGCCAGCAGTGCTGGGGAAACGCAGTATTTT.

By frequency in the sample, this clone is medium-sized. This rearrangement joins TRBV6-4 to TRBJ2-3, with TRBD1 as a possible D gene (5 bases). Germline V gives CDR1 MRHNA, CDR2 SNTAGT. The CDR3 runs to 13 residues. Trimming removed 7 bases from V and 1 base from J, with 9 bases in between. CDR3 DNA sequence: TGTGCCAGCAAAGAACAGGGCACAGATACGCAGTATTTT. Translating gives CASKEQGTDTQYF.

V is TRBV14 and J is TRBJ2-3; weak D call: TRBD1 (6 bases). The CDR3 sequence is 16 residues long. The germline V and J ends were trimmed by 2 bases and 3 bases, with 15 bases remaining between them. Germline V CDR1 and CDR2: SGHDN, FVKESK. CDR3 nucleotides: TGTGCCAGCAGCCAACTAGCAGGGGAGAGGACAGATACGCAGTATTTT. Encoded protein: CASSQLAGERTDTQYF.

The chain carries TRBV30 and TRBJ2-2; D is possibly TRBD1 (6 bases). The CDR3 spans 14 residues. Trimming removed 2 bases at V and 1 base at J, with 8 bases between. The germline V gene has CDR1 GTSNPN and CDR2 SVGIG (reference sequence). The CDR3 region has the DNA TGTGCCTGGAGTACGGGACAGAACACCGGGGAGCTGTTTTTT. Its translation is CAWSTGQNTGELFF.

The genes are TRBV19 and TRBJ2-3; 8 positions agree with TRBD2. Germline loops: CDR1 LNHDA, CDR2 SQIVND (reference sequence). There are 19 residues in the CDR3. V gave up 3 bases and J gave up 2 bases; unmatched junction bases: 16. CDR3 in DNA: TGTGCCAGTAGTATGGGGGCCAGCGGGGGCTCAGCCTTCACAGATACGCAGTATTTT. This codes for CASSMGASGGSAFTDTQYF.

The chain is built from TRBV6-5 and TRBJ2-7; TRBD1 aligns across 9 bases. CDR3 length equals 14 residues. Germline V gene lookup returns CDR1 MNHEY and CDR2 SVGAGI. The J segment lost 0 bases and the V segment lost 7 bases, leaving 4 bases of the junction unmatched. The CDR3 sequence is CASTWDRASYEQYF. The CDR3 DNA reads TGTGCCAGCACCTGGGACAGGGCCTCCTACGAGCAGTACTTC.

A note on this clone: Since no conserved phenylalanine or tryptophan closes the CDR3, a read error is the likely cause. The V call is TRBV19, the J call TRBJ2-2; 13 nucleotides line up with TRBD2. V dropped 5 bases and J dropped 5; count of bases not matched to a gene: 2. Per germline, CDR1 LNHDA and CDR2 SQIVND (reference sequence). The CDR3 contains 15 residues. The CDR3 reads CASSEGLAGTGELFL. As DNA, the CDR3 is TGTGCCAGTAGTGAGGGACTAGCGGGGACCGGGGAGCTGTTTCTT.

V and J are TRBV28 and TRBJ1-1; D not resolved. Germline-derived CDR1 and CDR2 are MDHEN and SYDVKM. The CDR3 runs to 14 residues. V gave up 2 bases and J gave up 1 base, with 8 bases separating them. The CDR3 DNA reads as TGTGCCAGCAGTTTAGTGGAGGAGAACACTGAAGCTTTCTTT. Residues: CASSLVEENTEAFF.

In its sample, this clone was seen a few times. The chain carries TRBV7-9 and TRBJ1-5; tentatively, D is TRBD1 (6 bases). V lost 5 bases and J lost 4, with 15 bases in between. Germline CDR1 SEHNR, CDR2 FQNEAQ (reference sequence). The CDR3 covers 15 residues. CDR3 coding DNA: TGTGCCAGCAGCCTGGACAGTTACGATAATCAGCCCCAGCATTTT. Its translation is CASSLDSYDNQPQHF.

The chain couples TRBV19 to TRBJ1-2, with a possible D match to TRBD1 (5 bases). Trimming took off 7 bases at V and 2 bases at J, with 17 bases between the two ends. The germline gives CDR1 LNHDA, CDR2 SQIVND (reference sequence). The CDR3 is made up of 15 amino acids. This CDR3 is CASKVSRDPNYGYTF. CDR3 nucleotides: TGTGCCAGTAAGGTATCCCGGGACCCAAACTATGGCTACACCTTC.

The genes are TRBV15 and TRBJ1-4, with D uncertain. V was trimmed by 1 base and J by 0 bases, leaving 6 bases between them. Germline CDR1 and CDR2: LNHNV and YYDKDF (reference sequence). There are 15 residues in the CDR3. The CDR3 DNA is TGTGCCACCAGCAGAGGACGGGCAACTAATGAAAAACTGTTTTTT. Its translation: CATSRGRATNEKLFF.

The CDR3 region has the DNA TGTGCCAGCAGCCCCGGAGGGGGGGCGTATGGCTACACCTTC. This encodes CASSPGGGAYGYTF. The V gene is TRBV5-6, the J gene TRBJ1-2, with TRBD1 as a possible D gene (6 bases). Germline V gene sequence: CDR1 SGHDT, CDR2 YYEEEE. CDR3 size: 14 residues. Trimming left V 4 bases short and J 5 bases short, with 15 bases between.

The chain uses TRBV10-1 and TRBJ2-2; no firm D call. This CDR3 region has 15 residues. The germline V gene encodes CDR1 WNHNN and CDR2 SYGVQD (reference sequence). V was clipped by 2 bases and J by 5 bases, with 12 bases between them. The CDR3 DNA sequence: TGCGCCAGCAGTGAGCAATCAGCGAGGACCGGGGAGCTGTTTTTT. Translated, it gives CASSEQSARTGELFF.

This clone was seen a few times. V gene TRBV4-1 combines with J gene TRBJ1-3; D remains unclear. The CDR3 is 16 residues long. Per the germline V gene, CDR1 is MGHRA and CDR2 is YSYEKL. The ends were cut back, 2 bases at V and 0 bases at J, with 11 bases in the middle. CDR3 amino acids: CASSQPTEDSGNTIYF. DNA for the CDR3: TGCGCCAGCAGCCAACCTACTGAGGACTCTGGAAACACCATATATTTT.

The chain carries TRBV28 and TRBJ2-1; 8 nucleotides match TRBD2. Germline V gene lookup returns CDR1 MDHEN and CDR2 SYDVKM. The CDR3 is made up of 15 amino acids. The V gene end was trimmed by 5 bases and the J gene end by 4 bases; junction bases not matched to a gene: 7. CDR3 nucleotides: TGTGCCAGCAGTGATAGCGGGGCCATTTACAATGAGCAGTTCTTC. It translates to CASSDSGAIYNEQFF. Combining the CDR3 with reference TRBV28 and TRBJ2-1 gives the whole variable domain DVKVTQSSRYLVKRTGEKVFLECVQDMDHENMFWYRQDPGLGLRLIYFSYDVKMKEKGDIPEGYSVSREKKERFSLILESASTNQTSMYLCASSDSGAIYNEQFFGPGTRLTVL.

The chain employs TRBV14 and TRBJ2-1; 10 bases match TRBD1. The CDR3 totals 17 residues. The germline V gene has CDR1 SGHDN and CDR2 FVKESK. V trimming: 1 base; J trimming: 6 bases; junction bases outside the gene matches: 9. The CDR3 DNA reads TGTGCCAGCAGCCAAGGCCGGGGACAGGGGCCTTTCAATGAGCAGTTCTTC. Amino acids: CASSQGRGQGPFNEQFF.

CDR3 in DNA: TGCGCCAGCAGCAGAGCTAGCGGGGCTTTCTACGAGCAGTACTTC. Its translation: CASSRASGAFYEQYF. The chain carries TRBV5-1 and TRBJ2-7; the match to TRBD2 covers 9 bases. Germline assignment: CDR1 SGHRS and CDR2 YFSETQ. The ends lost 4 bases at V and 3 bases at J; junction bases unmatched: 8. This CDR3 contains 15 residues.